This TCR beta chain comes out of a study of T cell responses to AZD1222 COVID-19 vaccine. V was pared by 7 bases and J by 2 bases, with 8 bases of the junction left unmatched. Per germline, CDR1 SQVTM and CDR2 ANQGSEA. The CDR3 length is 13 residues. TCRdb's table, derived via immunoSEQ multiplex PCR, lists solely in-frame clones and lacks some. Found here are hundreds of thousands of clones, almost 95% of them singletons; the top ten hold 0.5% to 0.7%. The sequencing here drew on peripheral blood, taken 28 days after the second AZD1222 dose. This clonotype originated in an adult who received the AZD1222 COVID-19 vaccine. The V call is TRBV29-1, the J call TRBJ2-7, with 7 bases that match TRBD1. The CDR3: CSALRDSAYEQYF. CDR3 DNA sequence: TGCAGCGCCCTCCGGGACAGTGCCTACGAGCAGTACTTC.